Listed below are T cell receptor beta chains from one sample, sequenced in a study of T cells in Graves' hyperthyroidism and ophthalmopathy. Each CDR3 protein gets one entry after TCRdb re-called the multiplex PCR reads with MiXCR. This table holds hundreds of thousands of distinct CDR3 sequences, roughly 13% found once. Sequenced input: blood. The receptors were gathered from a man over 45 with Graves' ophthalmopathy. The CDR3 runs from the conserved cysteine through the conserved F or W. D genes are given only for firm matches. The size field is filled for only some rows; it gives once, few, many or a size class.

v_call	j_call	d_call	clone_size	cdr3_nt	cdr3_aa
TRBV3-1	TRBJ1-2	.	.	TGTGCCAGCAGCCAAAGAGCGGGGGCGGGCTACACCTTC	CASSQRAGAGYTF
TRBV11-3	TRBJ2-1	TRBD2	few	TGTGCCAGCAGCTTTTTAAGCGGGAGGGCGGGGGAGCAGTTCTTC	CASSFLSGRAGEQFF
TRBV7-9	TRBJ2-1	.	many	TGTGCCAGCAGCTTAGCGTCCCAGACAAAGGGCAATGAGCAGTTCTTC	CASSLASQTKGNEQFF
TRBV30	TRBJ1-1	.	.	TGTGCCTGGACCCCCGACAGGTTCAACACTGAAGCTTTCTTT	CAWTPDRFNTEAFF
TRBV24-1	TRBJ2-3	.	.	TGTGCCACCAGTGATTTTCGAGCGCAATCCGATACGCAGTATTTT	CATSDFRAQSDTQYF
TRBV5-1	TRBJ2-5	.	.	TGCGCCAGCAGCTTCCCCGACAGAAAAGAGACCCAGTACTTC	CASSFPDRKETQYF
TRBV6-2/TRBV6-3	TRBJ2-7	TRBD2	many	TGTGCCAGCAGTTACGTCGCGGGAGTAGGCGAGCAGTACTTC	CASSYVAGVGEQYF
TRBV11-2	TRBJ1-1	.	few	TGTGCCAGCAGCTTTTCAGGTTTAGCGGCTTTCTTT	CASSFSGLAAFF
TRBV7-3	TRBJ2-3	.	many	TGTGCCAGCAGCTTATATGGGGCTAACACAGATACGCAGTATTTT	CASSLYGANTDTQYF
TRBV9	TRBJ2-7	.	many	TGTGCCAGCAGCGTAGGGGTGGGATCGGAATACGAGCAGTACTTC	CASSVGVGSEYEQYF
TRBV11-3	TRBJ2-5	TRBD1	.	TGTGCCAGCAGCCCAGGGACAGCGAACAAAGAGACCCAGTACTTC	CASSPGTANKETQYF
TRBV20-1	TRBJ2-2	.	.	TGCAGTGCTAGAGAGGGGAATTCCCGCGGGGAGCTGTTTTTT	CSAREGNSRGELFF
TRBV20-1	TRBJ2-3	TRBD1	.	TGCAGTGCTAGATCACCGGACAGGCGCAGGGCGGATACGCAGTATTTT	CSARSPDRRRADTQYF
TRBV10-3	TRBJ1-2	TRBD1	many	TGTGCCATCAGCGACAGCCGGACAGGGGATGGCTACACCTTC	CAISDSRTGDGYTF
TRBV5-1	TRBJ2-7	TRBD2	many	TGCGCCAGCAGTTCTCATTCCGGGACTACGCTCTACGAGCAGTACTTC	CASSSHSGTTLYEQYF
TRBV3-1	TRBJ2-7	TRBD2	many	TGTGCCAGCAGCACGCGCGGGAGGATCTACGAGCAGTACTTC	CASSTRGRIYEQYF
TRBV29-1	TRBJ2-1	.	many	TGCAGCGCCGCCTCTGGTTCGCACGATGAGCAGTTCTTC	CSAASGSHDEQFF
TRBV27	TRBJ1-5	TRBD1	few	TGTGCCAGCGGGACAGGGCCTCAGCCCCAGCATTTT	CASGTGPQPQHF
TRBV5-1	TRBJ2-3	.	many	TGCGCCAGCAGCTTGGCCGGGCTCACAGATACGCAGTATTTT	CASSLAGLTDTQYF
TRBV29-1	TRBJ2-7	.	many	TGCAGCGTTGAGGACAGAGCCTACGAGCAGTACTTC	CSVEDRAYEQYF
TRBV12-3/TRBV12-4	TRBJ1-2	.	.	TGTGCCAGCAGCCCGACAGCTTGGGGCTACACCTTC	CASSPTAWGYTF
TRBV28	TRBJ2-1	TRBD2	.	TGTGCCAGCAGTTTAGGGAGCGGGAGCCCCTACAATGAGCAGTTCTTC	CASSLGSGSPYNEQFF
TRBV7-8	TRBJ1-2	.	few	TGTGCCAGCAGCCTAAACGGGCAGGGAGGCTATGGCTACACCTTC	CASSLNGQGGYGYTF
TRBV6-1	TRBJ1-1	TRBD1	many	TGTGCCAGCAGTGTACAGGGGGCCTTGAACACTGAAGCTTTCTTT	CASSVQGALNTEAFF
TRBV5-1	TRBJ1-5	TRBD1	many	TGCGCCAGCAGCTCCGGGACAGGGACCCAGCCCCAGCATTTT	CASSSGTGTQPQHF
TRBV20-1	TRBJ1-3	.	few	TGCAGTGCTAGCAAGGCTGATGGAAACACCATATATTTT	CSASKADGNTIYF
TRBV3-1	TRBJ2-1	TRBD2	few	TGTGCCAGCAGCCATAGAGATGACCTAGCGGGAGTATATTACAATGAGCAGTTCTTC	CASSHRDDLAGVYYNEQFF
TRBV11-1	TRBJ2-1	TRBD2	many	TGTGCCAGCAGCTTAGGTCGGACTAGCTCCCATGAGCAGTTCTTC	CASSLGRTSSHEQFF
TRBV10-3	TRBJ2-1	TRBD1	.	TGTGCCATCAGTGACAGGGGGCGTACGAATGAGCAGTTCTTC	CAISDRGRTNEQFF
TRBV3-1	TRBJ2-7	TRBD1	many	TGTGCCAGCAGCCCCGGGACAGGCTACGAGCAGTACTTC	CASSPGTGYEQYF
TRBV4-1	TRBJ2-7	TRBD2	.	TGCGCCAGCAGCCAGTCCGGGACTAACTACGAGCAGTACTTC	CASSQSGTNYEQYF
TRBV19	TRBJ2-5	TRBD2	few	TGTGCCAGCAGGAATGTAGCGGGAGAGGGGACCCAGTACTTC	CASRNVAGEGTQYF
TRBV20-1	TRBJ2-1	TRBD2	many	TGCAGTGCTAGCGGGACTAGCGGGAGGGCCTACAATGAGCAGTTCTTC	CSASGTSGRAYNEQFF
TRBV10-2	TRBJ1-2	TRBD1	few	TGCGCCAGCAGTCCGCAGGACAGGGCCGGTTATGGCTACACCTTC	CASSPQDRAGYGYTF
TRBV7-9	TRBJ1-6	.	many	TGTGCCAGCAGCCCTACCGTTGTGGGCCGCCACTATAATTCACCCCTCCACTTT	CASSPTVVGRHYNSPLHF
TRBV12-3/TRBV12-4	TRBJ1-2	.	.	TGTGCCACCACCGAGGGGGCTAACTATGGCTACACCTTC	CATTEGANYGYTF
TRBV10-1	TRBJ2-1	TRBD2	many	TGCGCCAGCAGCACAGGTCGCTACGCTAGCGGGAGCTCCTACAATGAGCAGTTCTTC	CASSTGRYASGSSYNEQFF
TRBV12-3/TRBV12-4	TRBJ2-7	TRBD2	.	TGTGCCAGCAGTTTAATCTCGTCTAGCGGGATCCACGAGCAGTACTTC	CASSLISSSGIHEQYF
TRBV5-1	TRBJ2-2	TRBD1	many	TGCGCCAGCAGCTTCGGGACAGGGGGCCTAAAGAACACCGGGGAGCTGTTTTTT	CASSFGTGGLKNTGELFF
TRBV29-1	TRBJ2-3	.	many	TGCAGCGTTGAAAAGACCCGAGACCTGAGCACAGATACGCAGTATTTT	CSVEKTRDLSTDTQYF
TRBV9	TRBJ1-1	.	few	TGTGCCAGCAGCGTAGAAGGAGCCACTGAAGCTTTCTTT	CASSVEGATEAFF
TRBV20-1	TRBJ2-1	TRBD2	many	TGCAGTGCTATGACTAGCGGGAGGTCCGATGAGCAGTTCTTC	CSAMTSGRSDEQFF
TRBV11-1	TRBJ2-1	TRBD1	many	TGTGCCAGCAGGGGGACAGCCTACAATGAGCAGTTCTTC	CASRGTAYNEQFF
TRBV20-1	TRBJ2-7	.	many	TGCAGTGCTAGTGCCCATGGCAGGGCCAGCTCCTACGAGCAGTACTTC	CSASAHGRASSYEQYF
TRBV19	TRBJ1-5	.	.	TGTGCCAGTGGGCAGGCCGACGGTCAGCCCCAGCATTTT	CASGQADGQPQHF
TRBV7-9	TRBJ2-1	.	.	TGTGCCAGCAGCTTAGGTTTCTTGGGGCAGTTCTTC	CASSLGFLGQFF
TRBV28	TRBJ1-1	.	many	TGTGCCAGCAGAGAAAGGGCAGAAAGCCTTGGGAACACTGAAGCTTTCTTT	CASRERAESLGNTEAFF
TRBV12-3/TRBV12-4	TRBJ1-3	TRBD1	few	TGTGCCAGCAGTTTCGGGACAGCTGGAAACACCATATATTTT	CASSFGTAGNTIYF
TRBV11-2	TRBJ2-5	TRBD1	many	TGTGCCAGCAGCTTAGGGGGGACAGGCGCCACGGACTTC	CASSLGGTGATDF
TRBV6-1	TRBJ1-1	.	few	TGTGCCAGCAGTCCCCTACCGAACACGTGGCAACAAGGAACTGAAGCTTTCTTT	CASSPLPNTWQQGTEAFF
TRBV6-1	TRBJ2-1	TRBD1	many	TGTGCCAGCAGAGTCCGGGACAGTACCTACAATGAGCAGTTCTTC	CASRVRDSTYNEQFF
TRBV29-1	TRBJ2-5	.	many	TGCAGCGCCGCCCACGGGAGTTTGGAGACCCAGTACTTC	CSAAHGSLETQYF
TRBV5-1	TRBJ2-2	.	.	TGCGCCAGCAGCCCACGTATTCCCTACAACACCGGGGAGCTGTTTTTT	CASSPRIPYNTGELFF
TRBV11-2	TRBJ2-1	.	few	TGTGCCAGCAGCTTAGAGCAGGGCCAATCCTACAATGAGCAGTTCTTC	CASSLEQGQSYNEQFF
TRBV7-8	TRBJ2-7	.	many	TGTGCCAGCAACCCACGACTAGATACCTACGAGCAGTACTTC	CASNPRLDTYEQYF